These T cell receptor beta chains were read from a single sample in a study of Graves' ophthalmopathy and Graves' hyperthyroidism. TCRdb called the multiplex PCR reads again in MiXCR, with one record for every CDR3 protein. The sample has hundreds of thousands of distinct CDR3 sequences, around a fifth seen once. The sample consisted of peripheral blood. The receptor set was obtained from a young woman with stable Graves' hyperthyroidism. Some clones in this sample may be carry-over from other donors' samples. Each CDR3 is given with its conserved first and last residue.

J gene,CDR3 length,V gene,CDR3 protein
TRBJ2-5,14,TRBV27,CATKRGANQETQYF
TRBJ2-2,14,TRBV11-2,CASSPGLVEGELFF
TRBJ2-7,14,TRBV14,CASSSQPNVYEQYF
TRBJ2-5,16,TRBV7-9,CASSASATLVVETQYF
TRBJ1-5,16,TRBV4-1,CASSQGYPASNQPQHF
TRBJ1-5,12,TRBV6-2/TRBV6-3,CASRDDKAPQHF
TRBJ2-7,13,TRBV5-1,CASCLGSSYEQYF
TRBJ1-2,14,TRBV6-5,CASSYAGQIYGYTF
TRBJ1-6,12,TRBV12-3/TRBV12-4,CASGDRYSPLHF
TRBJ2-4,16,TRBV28,CASSHRVIGAKNIQYF
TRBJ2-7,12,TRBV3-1,CATSGRTYEQYF
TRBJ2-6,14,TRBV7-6,CASSLKSGANVLTF
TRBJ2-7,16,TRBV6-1,CASSEGARGPPYEQYF
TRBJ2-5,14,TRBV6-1,CASSEYTFQETQYF
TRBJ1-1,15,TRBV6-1,CASRLRDPSKAEAFF
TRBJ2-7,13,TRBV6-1,CASSEPGQVKQYF
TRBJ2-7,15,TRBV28,CASSARTSGGYEQYF
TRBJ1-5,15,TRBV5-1,CASSLEGGSNQPQHF
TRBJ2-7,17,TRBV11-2,CASSYRPGSGGSYEQYF
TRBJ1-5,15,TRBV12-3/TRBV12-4,CASSFPQGRSQPQHF
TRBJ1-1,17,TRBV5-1,CASSLAVWSREDTEAFF
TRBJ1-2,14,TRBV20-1,CSARGRGSNYGYTF
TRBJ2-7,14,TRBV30,CAWARDRGLVEQYF
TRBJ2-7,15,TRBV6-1,CASSDHRVGRDEQYF
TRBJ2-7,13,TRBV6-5,CASRGGLNYEQYF
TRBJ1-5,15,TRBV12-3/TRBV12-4,CASTQRQAVGQPQHF
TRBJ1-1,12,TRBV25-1,CASIDVNTEAFF
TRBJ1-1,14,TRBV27,CASRGIGFDTEACF
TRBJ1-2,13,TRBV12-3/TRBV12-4,CASSLGTGGGYTF
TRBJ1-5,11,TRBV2,CASSPGGPQHF
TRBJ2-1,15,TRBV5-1,CASSLGDSLYNEQFF
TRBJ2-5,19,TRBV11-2,CASSDLSGGGGPYQETQYF
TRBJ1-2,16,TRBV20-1,CSARNWEEQGADGYTF
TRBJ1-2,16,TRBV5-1,CASTFTHRGLLSGYTF
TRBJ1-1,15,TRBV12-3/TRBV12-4,CASSLWTGGLTEAFF
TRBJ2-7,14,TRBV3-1,CASCPGQRSHEQYF
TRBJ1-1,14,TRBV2,CASGTQGANTEAFF
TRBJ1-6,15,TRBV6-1,CASSLSQGRGSPLHF
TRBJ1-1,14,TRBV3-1,CASSSIDRNTEAFF
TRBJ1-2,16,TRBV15,CATSPHKTGGDYGYTF
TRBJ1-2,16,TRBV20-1,CSAAPGQGIQNYGYTF
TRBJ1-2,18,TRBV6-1,CASSATPTGGVSNYGYTF
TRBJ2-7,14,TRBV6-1,CASSESRGNYEQYF
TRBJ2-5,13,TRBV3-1,CASSPGLAGTVYF
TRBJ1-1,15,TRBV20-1,CSARDPGTVNTEAFF
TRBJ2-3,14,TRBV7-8,CASSPTGNTDTQYF
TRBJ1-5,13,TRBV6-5,CASGWITNQPQHF
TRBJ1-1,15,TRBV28,CASSPSEGAATEAFF
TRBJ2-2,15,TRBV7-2,CASSYTSSWTGELFF